One and the same sample provided the 5 T cell receptor beta chains below, sequenced in a study of breast tumors, draining lymph nodes, adjacent tissues. TCRdb ran MiXCR on the multiplex PCR reads and lists one entry per CDR3 protein. This sample yields approximately 100,000 distinct CDR3 sequences, of which under 40% are seen a single time; approximately 6% belongs to the top ten. The lymph nodes were axillary draining lymph nodes from breast cancer patients. What was sequenced was axillary lymph node tissue. All receptors derive from a female donor with breast cancer. Some clones in this sample may be carry-over from other donors' samples.

This sequence joins TRBV18 and TRBJ1-2; D is uncertain. V lost 1 base, J lost 7 bases, and 7 bases lay in between. The CDR3 is 12 residues long. Germline V CDR1 and CDR2: KGHSH, LQKENI. As DNA, the CDR3 is TGTGCCAGCTCACCACTGGAGCGTGGCTACACCTTC. Protein sequence: CASSPLERGYTF.

This clonotype has just a few counts. This may be a read error: a much more frequent sequence differs by one nucleotide. The chain combines TRBV6-5 with TRBJ1-2, with 10 nucleotides matching TRBD1. V shed 5 bases and J 8 bases; nucleotides not matched to a gene: 11. CDR1 is MNHEY and CDR2 is SVGAGI in the germline V gene. The CDR3 spans 15 residues. CDR3 sequence reads: CASSLTGGAPGGYTF. The CDR3 DNA sequence: TGTGCCAGCAGTCTGACAGGGGGCGCCCCGGGAGGCTACACCTTC.

In this sample, this clonotype turned up many times. J is TRBJ2-7 and V is TRBV28; 7 bases map to TRBD2. V lost 1 base and J lost 1; bases outside the gene matches: 13. The V gene's germline CDR1 is MDHEN and CDR2 SYDVKM. The CDR3 is 18 amino acids. CDR3 in amino acids: CASSLSHLLAAISYEQYF. CDR3 bases: TGTGCCAGCAGTTTATCCCACCTCCTAGCGGCTATATCCTACGAGCAGTACTTC.

Points on this clonotype: Given the absence of the conserved phenylalanine or tryptophan at the CDR3 end, a read error is likely. This chain joins TRBV7-8 and TRBJ2-5, with D possibly being TRBD1 or TRBD2 (5 bases each). This CDR3 has 14 residues. Looked up from germline, CDR1 is SGHVS and CDR2 is FQNEAQ. V lost 5 bases and J 5 bases, leaving 15 bases between the germline ends. CDR3 in amino acids: CASSHRRWGETQYL. For the CDR3, the DNA is TGTGCCAGCAGCCACCGGAGGTGGGGCGAGACCCAGTACCTC.

In the case of this clonotype: The CDR3 carries no conserved terminal phenylalanine or tryptophan, so it likely arises from a read error. V is TRBV7-2 and J is TRBJ2-7; 9 bases align to TRBD1. This CDR3 spans 14 amino acids. Germline-derived CDR1 and CDR2 are SGHTA and FQGNSA. V lost 4 bases, J lost 2 bases, and 3 bases stayed unmatched. CDR3 residues: CASSSGTGTYEQYL. The CDR3 DNA follows: TGTGCCAGCAGCTCAGGGACAGGGACCTACGAGCAGTACCTC.